What follows describes a single T cell receptor beta chain. Its antigen remains unknown. Likely unrecorded immune exposures existed in these nominally healthy donors. PCR primers comprised 60 Vbeta and 13 Jbeta primers. Some clones are missing from TCRdb's copy, which holds only in-frame ones; the method was immunoSEQ multiplex PCR. The table lists about 150,000 clones, about 87% of them singletons, with under 6.5% in the top ten. The sample comes from a study of cytomegalovirus exposure and HLA in healthy donors. Study-wide results and caveats: A later analysis linked a missense DCLRE1C variant to TCR beta V- and J-gene trimming.

This CDR3 contains 12 residues. Germline assignment: CDR1 SEHNR and CDR2 FQNEAQ (reference sequence). V was cut by 1 base and J by 4 bases, with 4 bases left in between. Specimen: PBMCs. The receptor was isolated from a woman in her twenties or thirties in good health and CMV-seronegative. This rearrangement joins TRBV7-9 to TRBJ1-2; no reliable D call. In DNA form, the CDR3 reads TGTGCCAGCAGCTTAGACAGCTATGGCTACACCTTC. As protein: CASSLDSYGYTF.